A selection of T cell receptor beta chains follows, all from one sample in a study of Ad26.COV2.S vaccination and SARS-CoV-2 variants. The repertoire was sequenced with immunoSEQ multiplex PCR; TCRdb's copy has only in-frame clones and lacks some. The profile shows around 450,000 clones, roughly 88% of them singletons. This specimen consisted of peripheral blood, obtained in a trial of Ad26.COV2.S vaccine versus placebo. These receptors were obtained from a person between 18 and 60 years old who received the Ad26.COV2.S COVID-19 vaccine or a placebo. Both conserved end residues are part of each CDR3. D genes are given only for firm matches. Rows may omit the clone size; those that give it use once, few, many or a size class.

V	J	size	D	DNA	CDR3
TRBV7-9	TRBJ1-1	-	-	TGTGCCACGGTGAGGGAACTGTATACTGAAGCTTTCTTT	CATVRELYTEAFF
TRBV12-3/TRBV12-4	TRBJ2-7	few	-	TGTGCCAGCAGCCTCGGACGAATCCACGAGCAGTACTTC	CASSLGRIHEQYF
TRBV28	TRBJ1-2	-	-	TGTGCCAGCAGTGCTACCGACAGGTTGAACTATGGCTACACCTTC	CASSATDRLNYGYTF
TRBV24-1	TRBJ2-1	-	TRBD2	TGTGCCACCAGTGATTCCGTTAGCGGGATTGTTCCGGATGAGCAGTTCTTC	CATSDSVSGIVPDEQFF
TRBV7-3	TRBJ2-6	-	-	TGTGCCAGCAGCCCCCATGGTAGCAGTAGCTCTGGGGCCAACGTCCTGACTTTC	CASSPHGSSSSGANVLTF
TRBV7-9	TRBJ2-5	-	-	TGTGCCAGCAGCTCTCCCGGGGTTGGAGGAGAGACCCAGTACTTC	CASSSPGVGGETQYF
TRBV20-1	TRBJ1-6	-	-	TGCAGTGCTAGTCCGGGGGGCCTCGGGTCACCCCTCCACTTT	CSASPGGLGSPLHF
TRBV29-1	TRBJ2-2	-	-	TGCAGCGTTGAAATGGGGACCGGGGAGCTGTTTTTT	CSVEMGTGELFF
TRBV27	TRBJ2-7	-	TRBD1	TGTGCCAGCAGATCCTCCGGGACAGGGAGTTACGAGCAGTACTTC	CASRSSGTGSYEQYF
TRBV3-1/TRBV3-2	TRBJ1-1	-	-	TGTGCCAGCAGCCAGCCGTCGGTGGAGAACACTGAAGCTTTCTTT	CASSQPSVENTEAFF
TRBV6-2/TRBV6-3	TRBJ2-7	-	-	TGTGCCAGCAGTTATCCCAACGAGCAGTACTTC	CASSYPNEQYF
TRBV5-1	TRBJ1-2	-	-	TGCGCCAGCAGCTTGGCAGGGAGAGGGGGCTACACCTTC	CASSLAGRGGYTF
TRBV5-5	TRBJ2-3	-	-	TGTGCCAGCAGCTTGGACATTCGCACAGATACGCAGTATTTT	CASSLDIRTDTQYF
TRBV7-9	TRBJ2-6	-	TRBD1	TGTGCCAGCGGTGGGACAGTTTACTCTGGGGCCAACGTCCTGACTTTC	CASGGTVYSGANVLTF
TRBV19	TRBJ1-5	-	TRBD1	TGTGCCAGTAGTTCCCAAGACAGGGTCTGGCAGCCCCAGCATTTT	CASSSQDRVWQPQHF
TRBV6-5	TRBJ1-1	-	TRBD1	TGTGCCAGCAGTTCCCCCCGGGACAGGGGTCGGATTTTT	CASSSPRDRGRIF
TRBV29-1	TRBJ1-2	-	-	TGCAGCGTTGACAGGGGCCGTTACTATGGCTACACCTTC	CSVDRGRYYGYTF
TRBV24-1	TRBJ2-2	-	TRBD1	TGTGCCACCAGTGACCGACGTCCCGGGACAGGGCCCGGGGAGCTGTTTTTT	CATSDRRPGTGPGELFF
TRBV7-8	TRBJ1-4	-	TRBD1	TGTGCCAGCAGCTCCACCCGGGACAGGGGGCGGTATGAAAAACTGTTTTTT	CASSSTRDRGRYEKLFF
TRBV5-6	TRBJ2-2	-	-	TGTGCCAGCAGCCTAACTCCTAACACCGGGGAGCTGTTTTTT	CASSLTPNTGELFF
TRBV28	TRBJ2-1	-	TRBD2	TGTGCCAGCAGTCCCGGGGGGTACAATGAGCAGTTCTTC	CASSPGGYNEQFF
TRBV11-1	TRBJ2-1	-	-	TGTGCCAGCAGCTCCGGGCCTGTGAGCTCCTACAATGAGCAGTTCTTC	CASSSGPVSSYNEQFF
TRBV28	TRBJ1-5	once	TRBD1	TGTGCCAGCAGCCCCACAGGGGATGGGGTTCAGCCCCAGCATTTT	CASSPTGDGVQPQHF
TRBV3-1/TRBV3-2	TRBJ1-2	-	-	TGTGCCAGCAGCCTCCCGGACATCAGCTATGGCTACACCTTC	CASSLPDISYGYTF
TRBV19	TRBJ2-5	-	-	TGTGCCAGTAGTATTGGCGGGACCCAGTACTTC	CASSIGGTQYF
TRBV4-1	TRBJ2-7	-	TRBD1	TGCGCCAGCAGCCAAGGGATTATTTCCGGGACAGGGGCCTACGAGCAGTACTTC	CASSQGIISGTGAYEQYF
TRBV7-3	TRBJ1-1	-	-	TGTGCCAGCAGCTTCTCTGAGAACACTGAAGCTTTCTTT	CASSFSENTEAFF
TRBV11-2	TRBJ2-7	-	-	TGTGCCAGCAGCACCCACTTGACCCAGGGTTCCTACGAGCAGTACTTC	CASSTHLTQGSYEQYF
TRBV28	TRBJ1-1	-	-	TGTGCCAGCAGTTTATATCCAACTCAGGGTCACACTGAAGCTTTCTTT	CASSLYPTQGHTEAFF
TRBV15	TRBJ1-4	few	-	TGTGCCACCAGCAGAGACCCACGGCCGGGGAATAATGAAAAACTGTTTTTT	CATSRDPRPGNNEKLFF
TRBV27	TRBJ2-1	-	TRBD1	TGTGCCAGCAGTTTATCCGGGACAGGCTACAATGAGCAGTTCTTC	CASSLSGTGYNEQFF
TRBV5-1	TRBJ2-2	few	TRBD1	TGCGCCAGCAGCTCGACAGGGGGCCGGGCCGGGGAGCTGTTTTTT	CASSSTGGRAGELFF
TRBV12-3/TRBV12-4	TRBJ1-1	-	TRBD1	TGTGCCAGCAGCGACAGGGGAGACACTGAAGCTTTCTTT	CASSDRGDTEAFF
TRBV6-2/TRBV6-3	TRBJ1-4	-	-	TGTGCCAGCAGTTACGACTCGGAGGATGAAAAACTGTTTTTT	CASSYDSEDEKLFF
TRBV28	TRBJ2-1	-	-	TGTGCCAGCAGTTTGGGCGAGGTCACAAGCAATGAGCAGTTCTTC	CASSLGEVTSNEQFF
TRBV5-4	TRBJ2-1	-	TRBD1	TGTGCCAGCAGCCCCGGGACAGACTCCTACAATGAGCAGTTCTTC	CASSPGTDSYNEQFF
TRBV9	TRBJ1-6	-	TRBD1	TGTGCCAGCAGCGTAAACCGGGACAGGGCTAATTCACCCCTCCACTTT	CASSVNRDRANSPLHF
TRBV3-1/TRBV3-2	TRBJ1-2	few	-	TGTGCCAGCAGCCAAGCAGTTGACTTATATGGCTACACCTTC	CASSQAVDLYGYTF
TRBV5-4	TRBJ2-1	-	-	TGTGCCAGCAGCTTGATGGGGGGGCAGGATGAGCAGTTCTTC	CASSLMGGQDEQFF
TRBV7-3	TRBJ1-6	few	-	TGTGCCAGCAGCTTAATCGGGGACTATAATTCACCCCTCCACTTT	CASSLIGDYNSPLHF
TRBV29-1	TRBJ2-5	few	-	TGCAGCCACAGTCGGGGTGGGCAAGAGACCCAGTACTTC	CSHSRGGQETQYF
TRBV27	TRBJ2-1	-	TRBD2	TGTGCCAGCAGTTTACGGACTAGTTCCTACAATGAGCAGTTCTTC	CASSLRTSSYNEQFF
TRBV28	TRBJ2-7	-	-	TGTGCCAGCAGTCTCGGGACCACCTACGAGCAGTACTTC	CASSLGTTYEQYF
TRBV6-4	TRBJ1-1	-	TRBD1	TGTGCCAGCAGGATGGACAGGGGCGGCACTGAAGCTTTCTTT	CASRMDRGGTEAFF
TRBV5-1	TRBJ2-2	-	TRBD1	TGCGCCAGCAGCTTGGCCGGGACAGGGTCAGGGGAGCTGTTTTTT	CASSLAGTGSGELFF
TRBV7-8	TRBJ1-1	-	TRBD1	TGTGCCAGCAGCCCCAGGACAGGAATCACTGAAGCTTTCTTT	CASSPRTGITEAFF
TRBV11-2	TRBJ2-7	-	TRBD1	TGTGCCAGCAGCCTCGACAGGGCGACCTACGAGCAGTACTTC	CASSLDRATYEQYF
TRBV30	TRBJ1-1	-	-	TGTGCCTGGAGTGTAAGGGTCACTGAAGCTTTCTTT	CAWSVRVTEAFF
TRBV6-6	TRBJ1-4	-	TRBD1	TGTGCCAGCACAAGAGACAGGGTTGGTAATGAAAAACTGTTTTTT	CASTRDRVGNEKLFF
TRBV5-1	TRBJ2-7	-	-	TGCGCCAGCAGCTCGGGATGGGGCGAGCAGTACTTC	CASSSGWGEQYF